Shown below are 20 T cell receptor beta chains from a single sample sequenced in a study of blood T cell repertoires in COVID-19. Assay: immunoSEQ multiplex PCR; the TCRdb copy retains only in-frame clones and omits some. The repertoire holds over 130,000 clones, approximately 90% seen once, with approximately 2.5% in the top ten. The sequenced material came from peripheral blood. Every receptor here comes from a human donor with COVID-19, enrolled during active disease. The donor label of this sample is uncertain.

V usage is TRBV6-1 and J usage is TRBJ2-5; D unclear. The CDR3 sequence is 13 residues long. CDR1 and CDR2 from the germline V gene are MNHNS and SASEGT. The V end was cut by 3 bases, the J end by 4 bases, with 9 bases between. DNA of the CDR3: TGTGCCAGCAGTGACAACAGTAGAGAGACCCAGTACTTC. Its protein is CASSDNSRETQYF.

The V call is TRBV11-2, the J call TRBJ2-5; a weak D match, TRBD1 (5 bases). V was trimmed by 5 bases and J by 3 bases, leaving 10 bases between them. The CDR3 spans 13 residues. Per the germline V gene, CDR1 is SGHAT and CDR2 is FQNNGV. In DNA, the CDR3 is TGTGCCAGCAGCCCAGGGTTGGAAGAGACCCAGTACTTC. Its protein is CASSPGLEETQYF.

This clone came up many times. The rearrangement joins TRBV4-2 to TRBJ2-4; TRBD2 agrees at 7 bases. In germline, CDR1 is LGHNA, CDR2 YNFKEQ. This CDR3 is built from 14 residues. Unmatched junction bases numbered 11, after V lost 7 bases and J lost 8 bases. The CDR3 spells CASNLRDYDHIQYF. The CDR3 DNA reads as TGTGCCAGCAACCTCCGGGACTACGATCACATTCAGTACTTC.

In DNA form, the CDR3 reads TGTGCCAGTAGTCCCAGTGCAGGGGGCGCAGGCAATCAGCCCCAGCATTTT. Its protein is CASSPSAGGAGNQPQHF. V gene TRBV19 combines with J gene TRBJ1-5, with 8 bases lining up with TRBD1. Germline CDR1 is LNHDA and CDR2 is SQIVND (reference sequence). With 5 bases clipped from V and 2 bases from J, the junction kept 11 bases outside the gene matches. The CDR3 extends over 17 amino acids.

The genes are TRBV25-1 and TRBJ1-1, with 10 bases fitting TRBD1. CDR3 size: 16 residues. CDR1 MGHDK and CDR2 SYGVNS come from the germline V gene. V lost 6 bases to trimming and J lost 1 base; unmatched junction nucleotides: 8. CDR3 amino acids: CASSRDRGLANTEAFF. CDR3 sequence (DNA): TGTGCCAGCAGCCGCGACAGGGGGCTGGCGAACACTGAAGCTTTCTTT. The full variable domain, completed using reference TRBV25-1 and TRBJ1-1, is EADIYQTPRYLVIGTGKKITLECSQTMGHDKMYWYQQDPGMELHLIHYSYGVNSTEKGDLSSESTVSRIRTEHFPLTLESARPSHTSQYLCASSRDRGLANTEAFFGQGTRLTVV.

The V gene is TRBV7-2, the J gene TRBJ2-3, with D tentatively TRBD2 (5 bases). Germline V gives CDR1 SGHTA, CDR2 FQGNSA. Trimming pared 5 bases from V and 0 bases from J, leaving 9 bases between. The CDR3 is made up of 14 amino acids. The CDR3 spells CASSRGLSTDTQYF. In DNA form, the CDR3 reads TGTGCCAGCAGCCGCGGACTGAGCACAGATACGCAGTATTTT.

In its sample, this clone was seen a few times. The CDR3 region has the DNA TGTGCCAGCTCACCTTTTCGGGGGGGGAACACTGAAGCTTTCTTT. Translating gives CASSPFRGGNTEAFF. The chain employs TRBV18 and TRBJ1-1, with D possibly matching TRBD1 (5 bases). The CDR3 extends over 15 amino acids. The ends were cut back, 3 bases at V and 1 base at J, with 12 bases in the middle. CDR1 and CDR2 from the germline V gene are KGHSH and LQKENI. Full variable domain (outside the CDR3, taken from reference TRBV18 and TRBJ1-1): NAGVMQNPRHLVRRRGQEARLRCSPMKGHSHVYWYRQLPEEGLKFMVYLQKENIIDESGMPKERFSAEFPKEGPSILRIQQVVRGDSAAYFCASSPFRGGNTEAFFGQGTRLTVV.

This clone was detected once. The genes are TRBV2 and TRBJ2-7, with D tentatively TRBD1 (5 bases). Germline values: CDR1 SNHLY, CDR2 FYNNEI. The CDR3 extends over 14 amino acids. The ends were cut back, 6 bases at V and 1 base at J, with 13 bases in the middle. CDR3 amino acids: CASSPRAVSYEQYF. The CDR3 DNA sequence: TGTGCCAGCAGCCCCAGGGCAGTATCCTACGAGCAGTACTTC.

This chain connects TRBV10-2 to TRBJ2-3, with a tentative D call TRBD2 (5 bases). The CDR3 runs to 17 residues. The germline gives CDR1 WSHSY, CDR2 SAAADI. Trimming cost V 1 base and J 2 bases, with 16 bases left between them. This CDR3 reads CASSEYLASFITDTQYF. For the CDR3, the DNA is TGCGCCAGCAGTGAGTATCTAGCTAGCTTCATCACAGATACGCAGTATTTT.

This sequence joins TRBV24-1 and TRBJ2-7; tentatively, D is TRBD1 (6 bases). Trimming took off 10 bases at V and 3 bases at J, with 15 bases between the two ends. CDR1 and CDR2 from the germline V gene are KGHDR and SFDVKD. The CDR3 length is 13 residues. CDR3 sequence (DNA): TGTGCCACTGACAGGCCGAAATACTACGAGCAGTACTTC. It translates to CATDRPKYYEQYF.

The chain combines TRBV5-4 with TRBJ2-7; 8 bases match TRBD2. V gave up 2 bases and J gave up 7 bases; unmatched junction bases: 8. The CDR3 spans 14 residues. Germline lookup yields CDR1 SGHNT and CDR2 YYREEE (reference sequence). The CDR3 coding sequence is TGTGCCAGCAGCTTCGCGGGAGGAACCTTTGAGCAGTACTTC. It specifies CASSFAGGTFEQYF.

There are a few counts of this clone. The chain combines TRBV4-2 with TRBJ1-2, with D tentatively TRBD1 (6 bases). CDR3 size: 15 residues. Trimming took 1 base from V and 7 from J, leaving 16 bases between them. In germline, CDR1 is LGHNA, CDR2 YNFKEQ. The CDR3 sequence is CASSQGVQGRFGYTF. The CDR3 nucleotides read TGTGCCAGCAGCCAAGGGGTTCAGGGGCGGTTTGGCTACACCTTC.

This chain's CDR3 is CASSQDRGLRNTIYF. CDR3 sequence (DNA): TGTGCCAGCAGCCAAGACAGGGGGTTAAGAAACACCATATATTTT. J is TRBJ1-3 and V is TRBV3-1 (or the pseudogene TRBV3-2); 7 bases are a match to TRBD1. This CDR3 is 15 amino acids long. The germline CDR1 and CDR2 sequences are LGHDT and YNNKEL (reference sequence). V shed 0 bases, J shed 5 bases, and the junction held 4 bases outside the gene matches.

The chain joins TRBV27 to TRBJ1-1; 7 nucleotides line up with TRBD1. Trimming took 5 bases from V and 7 from J; bases not matched to a gene: 13. The CDR3 is made up of 15 amino acids. Looked up from germline, CDR1 is MNHEY and CDR2 is SMNVEV (reference sequence). The CDR3: CASSLTGTEAVEAFF. The CDR3 nucleotides are TGTGCCAGCAGTCTAACCGGGACAGAAGCAGTTGAAGCTTTCTTT.

The gene calls are TRBV19 and TRBJ1-1; TRBD1 aligns across 8 bases. The CDR3 length is 15 residues. Germline CDR1 reads LNHDA; CDR2 reads SQIVND (reference sequence). V lost 3 bases to trimming and J lost 0 bases; unmatched junction nucleotides: 3. In DNA form, the CDR3 reads TGTGCCAGTAGTATGCGGGACAGGTTGAACACTGAAGCTTTCTTT. It yields the protein CASSMRDRLNTEAFF. The whole variable domain, filled in from reference TRBV19 and TRBJ1-1, reads DGGITQSPKYLFRKEGQNVTLSCEQNLNHDAMYWYRQDPGQGLRLIYYSQIVNDFQKGDIAEGYSVSREKKESFPLTVTSAQKNPTAFYLCASSMRDRLNTEAFFGQGTRLTVV.

The chain carries TRBV21-1 and TRBJ2-5; the tabulated D call, TRBD2, remains unverified against the DNA. TRBV21-1 constitutes a pseudogene. CDR3 length: 16 amino acids. CDR3 region: CASSKESGGRVETQYF. In DNA form, the CDR3 reads TGTGCCAGCAGCAAAGAATCCGGGGGGAGAGTAGAGACCCAGTACTTC.

The CDR3 protein is CASTGLANEQFF. The CDR3 nucleotides read TGTGCCAGCACTGGACTAGCCAATGAGCAGTTCTTC. The chain combines TRBV13 with TRBJ2-1, with TRBD2 identical over 8 bases. After removal of 7 bases from V and 6 bases from J, the junction contained 2 bases not matched to a gene. CDR3 length: 12 amino acids. Per germline, CDR1 PRHDT and CDR2 FYEKMQ (reference sequence).

The rearrangement joins TRBV18 to TRBJ2-3; D uncertain. Germline CDR1 KGHSH, CDR2 LQKENI. The V gene lost 3 bases and the J gene lost 0 bases, with 7 bases spanning the gap. The CDR3 length is 14 residues. This CDR3 reads CASSPPPSTDTQYF. CDR3 coding DNA: TGTGCCAGCTCACCCCCTCCTAGCACAGATACGCAGTATTTT.

This clone occurred once. The chain has TRBV5-1 and TRBJ2-5; 9 bases align to TRBD1. CDR3 length: 14 amino acids. Germline loops: CDR1 SGHRS, CDR2 YFSETQ. The J segment lost 4 bases and the V segment lost 3 bases, leaving 4 bases of the junction unmatched. The CDR3 protein is CASSWDRVRETQYF. CDR3 nucleotide sequence: TGCGCCAGCAGCTGGGACAGGGTCCGAGAGACCCAGTACTTC.

The V gene is TRBV30, the J gene TRBJ2-1, with 9 bases identical to TRBD1. V shed 3 bases and J 0 bases; nucleotides not matched to a gene: 3. CDR1 is GTSNPN and CDR2 is SVGIG in the germline V gene (reference sequence). The CDR3 has 15 residues. The CDR3 here is CAWRATGGSYNEQFF. For the CDR3, the DNA is TGTGCCTGGAGGGCGACAGGGGGCTCCTACAATGAGCAGTTCTTC.